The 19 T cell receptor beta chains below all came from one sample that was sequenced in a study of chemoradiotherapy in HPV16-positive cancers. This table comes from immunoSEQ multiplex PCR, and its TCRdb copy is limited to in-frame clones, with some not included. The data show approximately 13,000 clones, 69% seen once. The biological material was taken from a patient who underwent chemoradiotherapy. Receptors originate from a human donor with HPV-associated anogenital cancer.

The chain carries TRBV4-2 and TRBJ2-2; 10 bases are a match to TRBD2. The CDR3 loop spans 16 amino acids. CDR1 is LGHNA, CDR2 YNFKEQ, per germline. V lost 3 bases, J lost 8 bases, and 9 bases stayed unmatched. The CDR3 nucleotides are TGTGCCAGCAGCCATGGACTAGCGGATAGTTTGGGGGAGCTGTTTTTT. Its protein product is CASSHGLADSLGELFF.

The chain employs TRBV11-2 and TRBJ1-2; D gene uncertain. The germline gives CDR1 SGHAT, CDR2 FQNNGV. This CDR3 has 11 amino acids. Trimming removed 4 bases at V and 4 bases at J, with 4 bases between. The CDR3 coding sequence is TGTGCCAGCAGCTCCCTCTATGGCTACACCTTC. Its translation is CASSSLYGYTF.

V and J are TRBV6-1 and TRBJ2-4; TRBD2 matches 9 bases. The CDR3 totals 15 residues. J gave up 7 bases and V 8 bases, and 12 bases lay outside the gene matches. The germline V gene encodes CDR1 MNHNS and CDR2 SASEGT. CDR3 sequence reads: CASPEGRGGGNIQYF. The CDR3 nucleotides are TGTGCCAGCCCCGAGGGGCGGGGGGGCGGTAACATTCAGTACTTC.

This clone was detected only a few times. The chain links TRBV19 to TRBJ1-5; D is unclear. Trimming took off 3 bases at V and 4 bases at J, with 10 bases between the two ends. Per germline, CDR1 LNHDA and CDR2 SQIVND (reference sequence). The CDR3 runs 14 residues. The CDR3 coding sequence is TGTGCCAGTAGTATCGCGAATGCGAATCAGCCCCAGCATTTT. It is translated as CASSIANANQPQHF.

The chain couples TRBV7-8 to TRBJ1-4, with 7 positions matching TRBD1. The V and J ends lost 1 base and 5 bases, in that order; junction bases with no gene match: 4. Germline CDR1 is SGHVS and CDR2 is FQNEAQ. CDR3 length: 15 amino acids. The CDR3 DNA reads TGTGCCAGCAGCTTAGAGGGCAGGGGGAATGAAAAACTGTTTTTT. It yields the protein CASSLEGRGNEKLFF.

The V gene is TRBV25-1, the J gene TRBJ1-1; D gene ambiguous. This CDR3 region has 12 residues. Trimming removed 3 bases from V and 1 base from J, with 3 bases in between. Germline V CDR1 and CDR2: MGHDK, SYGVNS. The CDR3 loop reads CASSEGNTEAFF. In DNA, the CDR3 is TGTGCCAGCAGTGAGGGGAACACTGAAGCTTTCTTT.

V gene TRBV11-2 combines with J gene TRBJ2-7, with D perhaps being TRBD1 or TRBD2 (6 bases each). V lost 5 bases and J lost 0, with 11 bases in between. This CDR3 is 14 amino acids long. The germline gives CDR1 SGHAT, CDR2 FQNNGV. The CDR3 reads CASSTGGGSYEQYF. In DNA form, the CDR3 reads TGTGCCAGCAGCACAGGAGGGGGCTCCTACGAGCAGTACTTC.

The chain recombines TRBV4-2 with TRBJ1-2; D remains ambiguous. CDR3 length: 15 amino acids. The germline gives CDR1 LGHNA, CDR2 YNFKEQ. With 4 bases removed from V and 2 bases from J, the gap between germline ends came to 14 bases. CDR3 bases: TGTGCCAGCAGCCCGGGAGGTGGCGTAAACTATGGCTACACCTTC. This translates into CASSPGGGVNYGYTF.

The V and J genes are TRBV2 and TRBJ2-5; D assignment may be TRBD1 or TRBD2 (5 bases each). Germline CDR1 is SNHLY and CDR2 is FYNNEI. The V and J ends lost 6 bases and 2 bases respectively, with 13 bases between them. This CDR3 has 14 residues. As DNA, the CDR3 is TGTGCCAGCAGCGTCCAGGGACCTCAAGAGACCCAGTACTTC. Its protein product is CASSVQGPQETQYF. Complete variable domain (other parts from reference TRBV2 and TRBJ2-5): EPEVTQTPSHQVTQMGQEVILRCVPISNHLYFYWYRQILGQKVEFLVSFYNNEISEKSEIFDDQFSVERPDGSNFTLKIRSTKLEDSAMYFCASSVQGPQETQYFGPGTRLLVL.

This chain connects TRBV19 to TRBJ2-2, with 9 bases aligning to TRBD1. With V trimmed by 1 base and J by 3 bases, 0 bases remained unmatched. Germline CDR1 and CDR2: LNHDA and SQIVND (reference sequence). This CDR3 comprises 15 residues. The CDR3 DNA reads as TGTGCCAGTAGTATAGGGGACAGGGACACCGGGGAGCTGTTTTTT. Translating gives CASSIGDRDTGELFF. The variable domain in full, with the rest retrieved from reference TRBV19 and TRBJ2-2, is DGGITQSPKYLFRKEGQNVTLSCEQNLNHDAMYWYRQDPGQGLRLIYYSQIVNDFQKGDIAEGYSVSREKKESFPLTVTSAQKNPTAFYLCASSIGDRDTGELFFGEGSRLTVL.

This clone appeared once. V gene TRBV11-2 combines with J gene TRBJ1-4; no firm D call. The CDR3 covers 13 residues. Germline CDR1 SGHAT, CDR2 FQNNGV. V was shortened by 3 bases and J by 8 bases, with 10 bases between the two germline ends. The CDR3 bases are TGTGCCAGCAGCTTGACACCGGGGGAAAAACTGTTTTTT. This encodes CASSLTPGEKLFF.

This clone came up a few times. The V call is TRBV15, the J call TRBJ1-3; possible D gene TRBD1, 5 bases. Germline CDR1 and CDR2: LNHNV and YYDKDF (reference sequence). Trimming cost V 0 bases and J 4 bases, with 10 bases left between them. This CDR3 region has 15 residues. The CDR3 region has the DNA TGTGCCACCAGCAGAGACAAGGGGCAGGGAAACACCATATATTTT. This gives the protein CATSRDKGQGNTIYF.

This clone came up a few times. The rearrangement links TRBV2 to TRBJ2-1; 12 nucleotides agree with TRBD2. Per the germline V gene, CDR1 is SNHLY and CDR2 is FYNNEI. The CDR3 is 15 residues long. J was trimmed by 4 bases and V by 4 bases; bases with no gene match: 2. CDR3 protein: CASSGTSGDYNEQFF. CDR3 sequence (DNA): TGTGCCAGCAGTGGGACTAGCGGGGATTACAATGAGCAGTTCTTC.

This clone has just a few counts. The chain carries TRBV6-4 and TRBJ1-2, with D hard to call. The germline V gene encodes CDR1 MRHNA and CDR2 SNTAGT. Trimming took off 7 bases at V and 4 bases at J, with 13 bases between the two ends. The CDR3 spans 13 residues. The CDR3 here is CASTVVWLYGYTF. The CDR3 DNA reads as TGTGCCAGCACGGTGGTGTGGCTCTATGGCTACACCTTC.

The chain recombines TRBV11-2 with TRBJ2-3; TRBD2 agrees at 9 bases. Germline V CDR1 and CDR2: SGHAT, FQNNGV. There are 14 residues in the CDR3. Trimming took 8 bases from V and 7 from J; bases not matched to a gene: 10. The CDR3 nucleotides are TGTGCCAGCGGACCAACCGGGACTAGCCATACGCAGTATTTT. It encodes CASGPTGTSHTQYF.

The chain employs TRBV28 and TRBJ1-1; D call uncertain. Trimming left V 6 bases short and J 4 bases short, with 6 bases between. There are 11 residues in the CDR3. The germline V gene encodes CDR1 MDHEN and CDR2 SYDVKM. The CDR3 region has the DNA TGTGCCAGCAGCGCAACCACTGAAGCTTTCTTT. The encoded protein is CASSATTEAFF.

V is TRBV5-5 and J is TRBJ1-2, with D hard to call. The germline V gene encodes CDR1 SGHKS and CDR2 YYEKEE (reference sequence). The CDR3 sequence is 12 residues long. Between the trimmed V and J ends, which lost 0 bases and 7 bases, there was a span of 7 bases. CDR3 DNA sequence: TGTGCCAGCAGCTTGGGGCCCGCTGGCTACACCTTC. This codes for CASSLGPAGYTF.

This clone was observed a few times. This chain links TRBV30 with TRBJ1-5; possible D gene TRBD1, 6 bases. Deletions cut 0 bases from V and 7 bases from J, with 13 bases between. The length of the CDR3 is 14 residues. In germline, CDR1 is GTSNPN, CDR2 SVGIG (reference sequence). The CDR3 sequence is CAWSVGQGHQPQHF. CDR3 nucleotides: TGTGCCTGGAGTGTAGGTCAGGGACACCAGCCCCAGCATTTT.

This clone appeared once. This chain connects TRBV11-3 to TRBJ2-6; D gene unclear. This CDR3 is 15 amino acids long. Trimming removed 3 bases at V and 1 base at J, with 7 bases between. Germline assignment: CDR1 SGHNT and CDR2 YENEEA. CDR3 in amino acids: CASSLFWSGANVLTF. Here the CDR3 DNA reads TGTGCCAGCAGCTTGTTTTGGTCTGGGGCCAACGTCCTGACTTTC.